This passage covers 19 T cell receptor beta chains from one sample sequenced in a study of cytomegalovirus exposure and HLA in healthy donors. Using immunoSEQ multiplex PCR, the repertoire was profiled, and TCRdb retains in-frame clones only, with some absent. Of about 160,000 clones detected, about nine tenths appear once; the ten largest clones hold roughly 5.7%. Sequencing used PBMCs. The receptors shown here come from a woman in her twenties or thirties in good health and CMV-seronegative.

The CDR3 is CASSLVGGGLPGELFF. DNA of the CDR3: TGTGCCAGCAGCTTAGTCGGTGGGGGACTACCCGGGGAGCTGTTTTTT. The chain links TRBV7-2 to TRBJ2-2; 7 bases are shared with TRBD2. Per the germline V gene, CDR1 is SGHTA and CDR2 is FQGNSA. V was clipped by 1 base and J by 6 bases; unmatched bases: 8. The CDR3 covers 16 residues.

The V gene is TRBV7-2, the J gene TRBJ2-7, with a weak D call TRBD1 (6 bases). V gave up 1 base and J gave up 4 bases, with 11 bases separating them. Per the germline V gene, CDR1 is SGHTA and CDR2 is FQGNSA. CDR3 length: 14 amino acids. This chain's CDR3 is CASSLEWTEYEQYF. The DNA for the CDR3 is TGTGCCAGCAGCTTAGAGTGGACAGAATACGAGCAGTACTTC.

The chain links TRBV6-1 to TRBJ2-7, with no clear D. With 4 bases removed from V and 3 bases from J, the gap between germline ends came to 7 bases. Germline CDR1 and CDR2: MNHNS and SASEGT. CDR3 size: 12 residues. The chain's CDR3 is CASSGSLYEQYF. CDR3 bases: TGTGCCAGCAGTGGTAGTCTCTACGAGCAGTACTTC.

This CDR3 reads CASSLGLAGPMNEQFF. CDR3 in DNA: TGTGCCAGCAGCTTAGGTCTAGCGGGACCTATGAATGAGCAGTTCTTC. The J gene is TRBJ2-1, the V gene TRBV11-3; 9 bases line up with TRBD2. V lost 1 base, J lost 7 bases, and 8 bases stayed unmatched. CDR1 is SGHNT and CDR2 is YENEEA in the germline V gene. The CDR3 contains 16 residues. The variable domain in full, completed from reference TRBV11-3 and TRBJ2-1, reads EAGVVQSPRYKIIEKKQPVAFWCNPISGHNTLYWYLQNLGQGPELLIRYENEEAVDDSQLPKDRFSAERLKGVDSTLKIQPAELGDSAVYLCASSLGLAGPMNEQFFGPGTRLTVL.

The gene calls are TRBV28 and TRBJ1-3; no clear D gene. Germline lookup yields CDR1 MDHEN and CDR2 SYDVKM. V was shortened by 5 bases and J by 7 bases, with 3 bases between the two germline ends. The CDR3 runs 10 residues. The CDR3 DNA is TGTGCCAGCAGTAGGAACACCATATATTTT. It yields the protein CASSRNTIYF.

This clone was seen only a few times. The chain employs TRBV7-2 and TRBJ2-3; 7 nucleotides match TRBD1. CDR3 length: 12 amino acids. With 5 bases clipped from V and 6 bases from J, the junction kept 2 bases outside the gene matches. CDR1 is SGHTA, CDR2 FQGNSA, per germline. CDR3 protein: CASSQTGDTQYF. The CDR3 DNA follows: TGTGCCAGCAGCCAGACAGGGGATACGCAGTATTTT. Full variable domain (rest looked up from reference TRBV7-2 and TRBJ2-3): GAGVSQSPSNKVTEKGKDVELRCDPISGHTALYWYRQSLGQGLEFLIYFQGNSAPDKSGLPSDRFSAERTGGSVSTLTIQRTQQEDSAVYLCASSQTGDTQYFGPGTRLTVL.

J is TRBJ1-2 and V is TRBV6-4, with D possibly TRBD1 on 5 matching bases. The CDR3 has 14 amino acids. With 4 bases removed from V and 4 bases from J, the gap between germline ends came to 13 bases. Germline CDR1 is MRHNA and CDR2 is SNTAGT. CDR3 DNA: TGTGCCAGCAGTGCCGACGGCAGGGCCTATGGCTACACCTTC. Translation gives CASSADGRAYGYTF.

In this sample, this clone turned up once. The chain carries TRBV5-1 and TRBJ2-7, with D hard to call. This CDR3 comprises 14 residues. The germline V and J ends were trimmed by 0 bases and 3 bases, with 10 bases remaining between them. Germline loops: CDR1 SGHRS, CDR2 YFSETQ. The CDR3 region is CASSLVWGNYEQYF. CDR3 sequence (DNA): TGCGCCAGCAGCTTGGTATGGGGAAACTACGAGCAGTACTTC.

This chain joins TRBV13 and TRBJ2-2, with D hard to call. The CDR3 loop spans 11 amino acids. The V gene's germline CDR1 is PRHDT and CDR2 FYEKMQ (reference sequence). V was pared by 4 bases and J by 13 bases, with 10 bases between. In DNA form, the CDR3 reads TGTGCCAGCAGCTCCCCCCTGGGGCTGTTTTTT. Translation gives CASSSPLGLFF.

There are a few counts of this clone. The chain links TRBV4-3 to TRBJ2-7, with TRBD1 matching 7 bases. Looked up from germline, CDR1 is LGHNA and CDR2 is YSLEER. V was clipped by 3 bases and J by 1 base; unmatched bases: 9. The CDR3 covers 16 residues. This chain's CDR3 is CASSQENDRVSYEQYF. CDR3 coding DNA: TGCGCCAGCAGCCAGGAAAATGACAGGGTTTCCTACGAGCAGTACTTC.

The genes are TRBV6-1 and TRBJ2-1; D perhaps matches TRBD2 (5 bases). Germline V gene sequence: CDR1 MNHNS, CDR2 SASEGT. This CDR3 region has 13 residues. The CDR3 region is CASGGAAPGEQFF. CDR3 in DNA: TGTGCTTCAGGTGGAGCGGCCCCGGGCGAGCAGTTCTTC.

This chain joins TRBV13 and TRBJ2-7, with TRBD2 matching 8 bases. CDR3 length: 14 residues. Germline-derived CDR1 and CDR2 are PRHDT and FYEKMQ (reference sequence). V was pared by 8 bases and J by 3 bases, with 9 bases of the junction left unmatched. The CDR3 loop reads CASGVAGGDYEQYF. The DNA for the CDR3 is TGTGCCAGCGGGGTGGCGGGGGGAGACTACGAGCAGTACTTC.

The chain is built from TRBV30 and TRBJ1-2; 10 nucleotides match TRBD1. This CDR3 is 16 amino acids long. Germline V gene data show CDR1 as GTSNPN and CDR2 as SVGIG (reference sequence). V gave up 0 bases and J gave up 5 bases; unmatched junction bases: 9. The CDR3 bases are TGTGCCTGGAGTGTACATGGCGACAGGGGGCTTTATGGCTACACCTTC. Encoded protein: CAWSVHGDRGLYGYTF.

This chain connects TRBV4-3 to TRBJ2-2; no clear D gene. Trimming removed 0 bases at V and 4 bases at J, with 6 bases between. Germline lookup yields CDR1 LGHNA and CDR2 YSLEER. The CDR3 sequence is 14 residues long. The CDR3 is CASSQELTTGELFF. In DNA form, the CDR3 reads TGCGCCAGCAGCCAAGAGTTGACCACCGGGGAGCTGTTTTTT.

The chain is built from TRBV27 and TRBJ2-7, with unresolved D. The CDR3 is 14 residues long. V was cut by 8 bases and J by 1 base, with 15 bases left in between. Germline values: CDR1 MNHEY, CDR2 SMNVEV (reference sequence). The CDR3 DNA reads TGTGCCAGCGGATTTTCGCGGCAATCCTACGAGCAGTACTTC. This gives the protein CASGFSRQSYEQYF.

The sample holds one count of this clone. The gene calls are TRBV5-4 and TRBJ2-7; D unresolved. The ends were cut back, 4 bases at V and 0 bases at J, with 17 bases in the middle. Germline CDR1 and CDR2: SGHNT and YYREEE (reference sequence). CDR3 size: 16 residues. Here the CDR3 DNA reads TGTGCCAGCAGCCCCGGTGGGCGCCGAAGCTCCTACGAGCAGTACTTC. Translation gives CASSPGGRRSSYEQYF.

The chain links TRBV30 to TRBJ2-2, with D possibly TRBD1 on 5 matching bases. CDR1 and CDR2 from the germline V gene are GTSNPN and SVGIG (reference sequence). V was pared by 4 bases and J by 4 bases, with 13 bases between. The CDR3 spans 14 residues. DNA for the CDR3: TGTGCCTGGAAAACAGACAGTTCCACCGGGGAGCTGTTTTTT. Translation: CAWKTDSSTGELFF.

This clone was seen only once. The chain employs TRBV7-2 and TRBJ1-1, with D hard to call. This CDR3 spans 15 amino acids. Germline CDR1 is SGHTA and CDR2 is FQGNSA. Trimming removed 5 bases at V and 4 bases at J, with 17 bases between. The CDR3 DNA is TGTGCCAGCAGCAATAAGGGAAGACCGAGCACTGAAGCTTTCTTT. This encodes CASSNKGRPSTEAFF.

This clone was counted a single time. This chain uses TRBV7-2 with TRBJ2-7; no definite D call. Between the trimmed V and J ends, which lost 5 bases and 3 bases, there was a span of 14 bases. Germline V gene lookup returns CDR1 SGHTA and CDR2 FQGNSA. The length of the CDR3 is 14 residues. The CDR3 nucleotides read TGTGCCAGCAGCGGAACAAGAGGAAGCTACGAGCAGTACTTC. Translation gives CASSGTRGSYEQYF.